This T cell receptor (beta chain) stems from a study of blood T cell repertoires in COVID-19. Overall study: Acute-phase and convalescent COVID-19 samples originated in the United States, Italy and Spain. In each case, the material was cDNA or gDNA derived from T cells, B-cell-depleted T cells, or PBMCs.

There are 16 residues in the CDR3. V dropped 6 bases and J dropped 0; count of bases not matched to a gene: 3. Germline values: CDR1 SNHLY, CDR2 FYNNEI. Original data processing: Amplification of reference gene primers was used by the study to estimate nucleated cell counts. TCRdb's table, derived via immunoSEQ multiplex PCR, lists solely in-frame clones and lacks some. The V and J calls and clone size were taken over from that table, and D and trimming were inferred from the DNA. Here the sample spans roughly 91,000 clones, roughly 89% being singletons. Specimen: peripheral blood. This sequence originates from a man aged 65 to 85 with active or convalescent COVID-19. This chain links TRBV2 with TRBJ2-6; TRBD1 aligns across 9 bases. For the CDR3, the DNA is TGTGCCAGCAGGGAGACAGGGGGCTCTGGGGCCAACGTCCTGACTTTC. Protein: CASRETGGSGANVLTF.